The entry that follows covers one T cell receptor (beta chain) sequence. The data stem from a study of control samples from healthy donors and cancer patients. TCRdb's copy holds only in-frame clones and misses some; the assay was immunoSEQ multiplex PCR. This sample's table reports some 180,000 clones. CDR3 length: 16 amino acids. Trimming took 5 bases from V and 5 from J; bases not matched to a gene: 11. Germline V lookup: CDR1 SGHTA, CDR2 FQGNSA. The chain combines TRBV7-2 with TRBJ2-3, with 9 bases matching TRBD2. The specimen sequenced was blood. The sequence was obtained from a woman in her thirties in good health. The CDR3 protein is CASSRGGLAVEDTQYF. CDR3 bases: TGTGCCAGCAGCCGCGGGGGACTAGCAGTTGAAGATACGCAGTATTTT.